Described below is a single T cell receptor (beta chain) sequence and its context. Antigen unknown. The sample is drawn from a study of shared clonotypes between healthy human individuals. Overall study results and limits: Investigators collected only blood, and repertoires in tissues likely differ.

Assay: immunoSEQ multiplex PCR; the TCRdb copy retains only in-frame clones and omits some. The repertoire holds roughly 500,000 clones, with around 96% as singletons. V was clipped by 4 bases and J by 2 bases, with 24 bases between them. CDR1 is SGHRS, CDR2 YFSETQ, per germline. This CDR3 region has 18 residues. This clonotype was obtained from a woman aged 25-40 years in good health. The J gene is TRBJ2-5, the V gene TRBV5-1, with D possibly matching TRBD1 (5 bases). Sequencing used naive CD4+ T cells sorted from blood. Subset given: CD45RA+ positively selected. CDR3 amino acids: CASSPGQRTLIFQETQYF. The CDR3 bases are TGCGCCAGCAGCCCCGGTCAAAGGACACTTATTTTTCAAGAGACCCAGTACTTC.